This TCR beta chain is drawn from a study of blood T cell repertoires in COVID-19. Assay: immunoSEQ multiplex PCR; the TCRdb copy retains only in-frame clones and omits some. Of 90,000 to 120,000 clones in the sample, about 86% were seen once. Losses at the gene ends were 4 bases for V and 6 bases for J; bases not matched to a gene: 2. CDR1 and CDR2 (germline): MDHEN, SYDVKM. The CDR3 totals 14 residues. The receptor was derived from a woman aged 45-65 years who had recovered from COVID-19. The chain joins TRBV28 to TRBJ1-5; TRBD1 aligns across 11 bases. The sequenced sample consisted of PBMCs or T cells enriched from blood (not recorded which). The CDR3 DNA is TGTGCCAGCAGTTCAGGACAGGGGGCTCAGCCCCAGCATTTT. As protein: CASSSGQGAQPQHF.